This TCR beta chain was retrieved from a study of graft-versus-host responses after intestinal transplantation. The overall study: In this cohort, recipients had multivisceral, liver-intestinal, or isolated intestinal transplants. General study results and limits: Recipient marrow harbored GvH clones, some of which surfaced first in ileum or blood. Some patients had graft-donor T cell macrochimerism, and their allografts showed high graft-versus-host to host-versus-graft clonal ratios. Among circulating GvH clones, peak levels were associated with early post-transplant declines in HvG clones.

This clone was counted a single time. As yet, its antigen is unknown. CDR1 LGHNA and CDR2 YNFKEQ come from the germline V gene. The CDR3 contains 17 residues. Trimming cost V 2 bases and J 1 base, with 15 bases left between them. Generated by immunoSEQ multiplex PCR, the TCRdb table keeps only in-frame clones and is missing some. Here the sample spans 75,000 to 100,000 clones, 91% being singletons. The chain links TRBV4-2 to TRBJ2-1, with D possibly being TRBD2 (6 bases). Here the sequenced sample was unstimulated CD4+ T cells sorted from spleen or lymph node cells, taken before transplant. This receptor was obtained from a human donor who was the organ donor for an intestinal transplant. The CDR3: CASSQSGSPGSYNEQFF. CDR3 DNA sequence: TGTGCCAGCAGCCAAAGCGGGTCCCCGGGGTCCTACAATGAGCAGTTCTTC.